This entry lists 17 T cell receptor beta chains sequenced from one sample in a study of coeliac disease. Assay used: immunoSEQ multiplex PCR; TCRdb lists only in-frame clones, some missing. The data hold about 6,600 clones, with 68% observed a single time. Antigens of these TCRs are unknown. Study results and caveats: Active celiac intraepithelial and lamina propria samples had lower TRB and TRG clonality than control samples.

The sequenced sample consisted of lamina propria lymphocytes from the gut. The receptors originated from a woman in her late teens or twenties with active celiac disease.

This CDR3 is CASREGIYGYTF. In DNA, the CDR3 is TGTGCCAGCAGGGAGGGGATCTATGGCTACACCTTC. V gene TRBV27 combines with J gene TRBJ1-2; a weak D match, TRBD1 (5 bases). The CDR3 has 12 residues. The germline V and J ends were trimmed by 6 bases and 4 bases, with 9 bases remaining between them. The germline gives CDR1 MNHEY, CDR2 SMNVEV (reference sequence).

This chain joins TRBV7-6 and TRBJ2-2; no reliable D call. The CDR3 sequence is 14 residues long. Germline CDR1 is SGHVS and CDR2 is FNYEAQ. V was shortened by 2 bases and J by 2 bases, with 6 bases between the two germline ends. In DNA form, the CDR3 reads TGTGCCAGCAGCTTAAATCAAAACACCGGGGAGCTGTTTTTT. As protein: CASSLNQNTGELFF. Complete variable domain (other parts from reference TRBV7-6 and TRBJ2-2): GAGVSQSPRYKVTKRGQDVALRCDPISGHVSLYWYRQALGQGPEFLTYFNYEAQQDKSGLPNDRFSAERPEGSISTLTIQRTEQRDSAMYRCASSLNQNTGELFFGEGSRLTVL.

This clone was found a few times. The chain is built from TRBV28 and TRBJ2-7; possible D gene TRBD1, 5 bases. Trimming pared 2 bases from V and 3 bases from J, leaving 20 bases between. The CDR3 covers 17 residues. CDR1 and CDR2 from the germline V gene are MDHEN and SYDVKM. CDR3 sequence: CASSLGLDRRFIYEQYF. The CDR3 DNA reads as TGTGCCAGCAGTTTAGGGCTCGACAGAAGGTTTATCTACGAGCAGTACTTC.

V and J are TRBV5-6 and TRBJ2-7; D ambiguous. Trimming took 1 base from V and 1 from J, leaving 3 bases between them. Germline V gene lookup returns CDR1 SGHDT and CDR2 YYEEEE. The CDR3 has 12 residues. CDR3 in DNA: TGTGCCAGCAGCTTGTCGTCCTACGAGCAGTACTTC. Its protein product is CASSLSSYEQYF.

The CDR3 bases are TGTGCCAGCAGCTGGGACAGGGTTAAAGATGGCTACACCTTC. This translates into CASSWDRVKDGYTF. The gene calls are TRBV5-4 and TRBJ1-2; 9 nucleotides match TRBD1. V was pared by 3 bases and J by 6 bases, with 6 bases of the junction left unmatched. The CDR3 length is 14 residues. Germline assignment: CDR1 SGHNT and CDR2 YYREEE (reference sequence). The variable domain in full, completed from reference TRBV5-4 and TRBJ1-2, reads ETGVTQSPTHLIKTRGQQVTLRCSSQSGHNTVSWYQQALGQGPQFIFQYYREEENGRGNFPPRFSGLQFPNYSSELNVNALELDDSALYLCASSWDRVKDGYTFGSGTRLTVV.

J is TRBJ1-2 and V is TRBV4-1; D is undetermined. This CDR3 is built from 13 residues. Germline V gene data show CDR1 as MGHRA and CDR2 as YSYEKL. V was trimmed by 1 base and J by 4 bases, leaving 7 bases between them. The CDR3 region has the DNA TGCGCCAGCAGCCAAGGGACTCCCTATGGCTACACCTTC. Encoded protein: CASSQGTPYGYTF.

J is TRBJ2-7 and V is TRBV7-9, with TRBD1 matching 11 bases. The CDR3 spans 15 residues. Germline assignment: CDR1 SEHNR and CDR2 FQNEAQ (reference sequence). V dropped 4 bases and J dropped 2; count of bases not matched to a gene: 4. CDR3 in DNA: TGTGCCAGCAGCTCCTGGACAGGGGGCACCTACGAGCAGTACTTC. It is translated as CASSSWTGGTYEQYF.

This clone appeared once. The chain couples TRBV5-1 to TRBJ2-1, with D perhaps matching TRBD2 (6 bases). The CDR3 is 17 residues long. V was cut by 0 bases and J by 4 bases, with 17 bases left in between. Germline CDR1 reads SGHRS; CDR2 reads YFSETQ. The CDR3 reads CASSLGIAAPEYNEQFF. DNA for the CDR3: TGCGCCAGCAGCTTGGGAATAGCGGCCCCCGAGTACAATGAGCAGTTCTTC.

This chain joins TRBV6-5 and TRBJ1-4, with 8 bases aligning to TRBD1. The CDR3 has 15 residues. The germline gives CDR1 MNHEY, CDR2 SVGAGI. V was clipped by 5 bases and J by 4 bases; unmatched bases: 6. Written as DNA, the CDR3 is TGTGCCAGCAGTATAGGGACAGGCAATAATGAAAAACTGTTTTTT. It yields the protein CASSIGTGNNEKLFF.

The genes are TRBV7-3 and TRBJ2-3, with 10 bases identical to TRBD2. The CDR3 totals 15 residues. The V gene's germline CDR1 is SGHTA and CDR2 FQGTGA. V lost 5 bases, J lost 4 bases, and 6 bases stayed unmatched. The CDR3: CASSQSGGDADTQYF. CDR3 sequence (DNA): TGTGCCAGCAGCCAAAGCGGGGGGGATGCAGATACGCAGTATTTT.

This clone was found a few times. V gene TRBV19 combines with J gene TRBJ2-2; D remains ambiguous. CDR1 and CDR2 (germline): LNHDA, SQIVND (reference sequence). With 1 base removed from V and 5 bases from J, the gap between germline ends came to 8 bases. This CDR3 is built from 14 residues. This chain's CDR3 is CASSIVTVTGELFF. In DNA, the CDR3 is TGTGCCAGTAGTATAGTCACAGTGACCGGGGAGCTGTTTTTT.

V is TRBV7-4 and J is TRBJ2-5; the D gene is possibly TRBD2 (6 bases). Germline assignment: CDR1 SGHVT and CDR2 SQSDAQ. CDR3 length equals 14 residues. V lost 5 bases, J lost 5 bases, and 15 bases lay in between. CDR3 DNA: TGTGCCAGCAGCCCTGGGAGGTCAAAGGAGACCCAGTACTTC. Translating gives CASSPGRSKETQYF. The whole variable domain, filled in from reference TRBV7-4 and TRBJ2-5, reads GAGVSQSPRYKVAKRGRDVALRCDSISGHVTLYWYRQTLGQGSEVLTYSQSDAQRDKSGRPSGRFSAERPERSVSTLKIQRTEQGDSAVYLCASSPGRSKETQYFGPGTRLLVL.

This clone appeared once. The genes are TRBV19 and TRBJ1-4; weak D call: TRBD1 (6 bases). With 3 bases removed from V and 15 bases from J, the gap between germline ends came to 14 bases. This CDR3 spans 12 amino acids. Per germline, CDR1 LNHDA and CDR2 SQIVND (reference sequence). CDR3 region: CASSIPRGLVFF. The CDR3 bases are TGTGCCAGTAGTATTCCGCGGGGGCTGGTGTTTTTT.

The V gene is TRBV5-5, the J gene TRBJ2-3, with a tentative D call TRBD2 (5 bases). CDR3 length: 11 residues. Trimming left V 9 bases short and J 5 bases short, with 10 bases between. Germline assignment: CDR1 SGHKS and CDR2 YYEKEE (reference sequence). The CDR3 bases are TGTGCCACGACCAGCGGAGATACGCAGTATTTT. This codes for CATTSGDTQYF.

The chain uses TRBV13 and TRBJ2-1; tentative D call: TRBD2 (6 bases). Trimming took off 4 bases at V and 8 bases at J, with 18 bases between the two ends. CDR1 and CDR2 (germline): PRHDT, FYEKMQ (reference sequence). This CDR3 is 15 amino acids long. The CDR3 is CASSSPGGVGDEQFF. In DNA form, the CDR3 reads TGTGCCAGCAGCTCCCCCGGGGGAGTTGGCGATGAGCAGTTCTTC.

The rearrangement joins TRBV9 to TRBJ2-5, with TRBD1 as a possible D gene (6 bases). The length of the CDR3 is 15 residues. CDR1 is SGDLS and CDR2 is YYNGEE in the germline V gene. With 0 bases removed from V and 4 bases from J, the gap between germline ends came to 13 bases. Here the CDR3 reads CASSVGTVSRETQYF. Here the CDR3 DNA reads TGTGCCAGCAGCGTAGGGACAGTCTCAAGAGAGACCCAGTACTTC.

The V call is TRBV6-1, the J call TRBJ1-2, with TRBD1 identical over 7 bases. The V and J ends lost 0 bases and 5 bases, in that order; junction bases with no gene match: 6. Germline V gene lookup returns CDR1 MNHNS and CDR2 SASEGT. The CDR3 runs to 15 residues. The CDR3 nucleotides read TGTGCCAGCAGTGAAGCGTTGACAGGGAGATATGGCTACACCTTC. This codes for CASSEALTGRYGYTF.